The T cell receptor (beta chain) described here comes from a study of radiotherapy plus CTLA-4 blockade in lung cancer. Study-wide results and limits: Subsequent to radiotherapy plus ipilimumab, tumor-derived TCR clones underwent expansion in blood. Increased serum interferon-beta after radiation also reportedly predicted response strongly.

Only in-frame clones appear in the TCRdb table, and some are missing; sequencing was by immunoSEQ multiplex PCR. The table includes 58,000 or so clones, less than 80% detected once. In the case of this clone: Its antigen is not known.

The CDR3 length is 14 residues. Trimming took 1 base from V and 7 from J, leaving 17 bases between them. The V gene's germline CDR1 is GTSNPN and CDR2 SVGIG (reference sequence). The specimen comprised peripheral blood, sampled from a patient treated with radiotherapy plus ipilimumab. The TCR was taken from a human donor with non-small cell lung cancer who had a complete response to radiotherapy plus ipilimumab. This chain joins TRBV30 and TRBJ2-7, with a weak D call TRBD2 (6 bases). The CDR3 DNA is TGTGCCTGGAGTGATGGAGGGAGTGTTAGGGAGCAGTACGTC. Its protein is CAWSDGGSVREQYV.